This T cell receptor beta chain was obtained from a study of blood T cell repertoires in COVID-19. Across the whole study: PBMCs, B-cell-depleted T cells, or T cells provided the cDNA or gDNA that made up the material.

Trimming took 4 bases from V and 0 from J, leaving 6 bases between them. The CDR3 totals 13 residues. Germline V gene data show CDR1 as MNHEY and CDR2 as SVGAGI. Participants were placed into cohorts based on the clinical history they reported. Two consecutive negative NP/OP PCR tests, clearance, or resolved symptoms defined Cohort 3 recovery. Authors' data handling: From reference gene primer amplification, estimates of nucleated cell counts were derived. Profiled with immunoSEQ multiplex PCR; TCRdb holds only in-frame clones, not every one. The DNA was the basis for D and trimming; V, J and clone size are from that table. The sample includes around 280,000 clones, roughly nine tenths of them seen just once.

This clonotype was sampled from a woman between 40 and 50 years old who had recovered from COVID-19. This chain joins TRBV6-5 and TRBJ1-1; D not certain. The sample consisted of PBMCs or T cells enriched from blood (not recorded which). The CDR3 sequence: CASSFTLNTEAFF. CDR3 nucleotide sequence: TGTGCCAGCAGTTTCACTTTGAACACTGAAGCTTTCTTT.